Each of the 2 T cell receptor beta chains below was sequenced from the same sample in a study of cytomegalovirus exposure and HLA in healthy donors. The table came from immunoSEQ multiplex PCR; TCRdb's copy has only in-frame clones and leaves some out. Found here are about 140,000 clones, just over 85% of them singletons; the top ten hold approximately 8%. Sequenced: PBMCs. The receptor source for this set is a woman younger than 35 in good health and CMV-seropositive.

The CDR3 DNA sequence: TGCAGCGCCCGAACGGTCACGGGGGGAAAACTGTTTTTT. Encoded protein: CSARTVTGGKLFF. The chain has TRBV29-1 and TRBJ1-4, with D perhaps TRBD1 (5 bases). V was shortened by 7 bases and J by 10 bases, with 19 bases between the two germline ends. CDR1 is SQVTM and CDR2 is ANQGSEA in the germline V gene. The CDR3 is made up of 13 amino acids.

This clone has a handful of counts. The chain links TRBV2 to TRBJ1-1; no clear D gene. Trimming took 8 bases from V and 5 from J, leaving 15 bases between them. The germline V gene encodes CDR1 SNHLY and CDR2 FYNNEI. The CDR3 totals 13 residues. The DNA for the CDR3 is TGTGCCAGCGCAGAATTGTCGGGGACTGAAGCTTTCTTT. Translated, it gives CASAELSGTEAFF.